This TCR beta chain was profiled in a study of T-cell reconstitution after alpha-beta-depleted transplantation in children. Overall study results and limits: The origin of high day-60 TCRbeta diversity in some patients lay in surviving recipient T cells and thymic progenitors.

The TCRbeta library was prepared with unique molecular identifiers. Each CDR3 protein gets one entry after TCRdb re-called the PCR reads with MiXCR. The table has approximately 97,000 distinct CDR3 sequences, about 6% seen once; the top ten hold 6% to 7%. Per the germline V gene, CDR1 is SGDLS and CDR2 is YYNGEE. The CDR3 contains 16 residues. The V end was cut by 3 bases, the J end by 1 base, with 14 bases between. In this sample, this clonotype turned up many times. Its target is not known. This sequence originates from a female patient aged 2-9 years who had a stem cell transplant for Fanconi anemia, so the T cells may come from the graft donor. The sequenced sample was PBMCs, mostly from graft donor cells, obtained 60 days after TCRalphabeta/CD19-depleted stem cell transplant. The chain combines TRBV9 with TRBJ1-3, with D hard to call. CDR3 amino acids: CASSGRRTSSGNTIYF. CDR3 sequence (DNA): TGTGCCAGCAGCGGGAGACGGACGAGTTCTGGAAACACCATATATTTT.